The sequence of this TCR beta chain was determined in a study of technical replicates of blood from a few donors. Assay used: immunoSEQ multiplex PCR; TCRdb lists only in-frame clones, some missing. The sample has roughly 100,000 clones; more than 85% are singletons. This CDR3 region has 12 residues. Germline CDR1 and CDR2: SQVTM and ANQGSEA. V was cut by 7 bases and J by 1 base, with 10 bases left in between. Material: T cells isolated from PBMCs. The rearrangement joins TRBV29-1 to TRBJ1-1; D gene uncertain. The TCR sequence derives from a human donor in good health. CDR3 in amino acids: CSAQSGNTEAFF. The CDR3 nucleotides are TGCAGCGCCCAATCAGGGAACACTGAAGCTTTCTTT.